These 30 T cell receptor beta chains were sequenced from one sample in a study of graft-versus-host responses after intestinal transplantation (dated by TCRdb to the early 2020s). The label giving this sample's time point can be read as: cells obtained before transplantation from donor or recipient. The receptor library was made with the immunoSEQ multiplex PCR assay. The source is immuneACCESS, and TCRdb retained only in-frame sequences with V and J called. Part of the clones is not carried over; for the studies checked, unresolved V genes explain less than half of this, and the remainder is unexplained. Present in this sample are about 86,000 clones, roughly nine tenths of which were seen just once. The leading ten clones occupy around 0.3% of the sample. Their specific antigens are unknown. The starting material was unstimulated CD4+ T cells sorted from spleen or lymph node cells, obtained before transplant. The receptor source for this set is a human donor who was the organ donor for an intestinal transplant.

This clone appeared a few times. The chain is built from TRBV12-5 and TRBJ2-2; 14 nucleotides line up with TRBD2. Germline CDR1 reads LGHNT; CDR2 reads FRNRAP. The trim removed 7 bases at V and 4 bases at J, leaving 14 bases unmatched. The CDR3 loop spans 19 amino acids. The CDR3 bases are TGTGCTAGTGCCTACTACGTCAGACTAGCGGGGGGGGGCACCGGGGAGCTGTTTTTT. As protein: CASAYYVRLAGGGTGELFF.

This chain connects TRBV4-1 to TRBJ2-5, with TRBD2 matching over 10 bases. V shed 3 bases and J 5 bases; nucleotides not matched to a gene: 12. The CDR3 length is 17 residues. CDR1 MGHRA and CDR2 YSYEKL come from the germline V gene. CDR3 DNA: TGCGCCAGCAGCCATAAAGGGACTAGCGCCCTCGGGGAGACCCAGTACTTC. Residues: CASSHKGTSALGETQYF.

This chain links TRBV2 with TRBJ2-1; 10 nucleotides match TRBD2. The germline gives CDR1 SNHLY, CDR2 FYNNEI. The CDR3 is made up of 15 amino acids. Germline trimming cut 8 bases from V and 3 bases from J; bases unmatched to any gene: 7. The CDR3 sequence: CASGASGSFYNEQFF. Here the CDR3 DNA reads TGTGCCAGCGGGGCTAGCGGGAGTTTCTACAATGAGCAGTTCTTC.

This chain joins TRBV6-1 and TRBJ2-7; 11 bases agree with TRBD2. V trimming: 8 bases; J trimming: 2 bases; junction bases outside the gene matches: 2. The CDR3 is made up of 13 amino acids. Germline lookup yields CDR1 MNHNS and CDR2 SASEGT. The CDR3 DNA reads TGTGCCAGCGTAGCGGGAGGGCCCTACGAGCAGTACTTC. Protein product: CASVAGGPYEQYF.

This rearrangement joins TRBV9 to TRBJ2-7; TRBD2 aligns across 8 bases. V lost 3 bases and J lost 9; bases outside the gene matches: 11. Germline loops: CDR1 SGDLS, CDR2 YYNGEE. The CDR3 sequence is 14 residues long. The DNA for the CDR3 is TGTGCCAGCAGCGCCCCCGGAGCGGGGGCCTTGCAGTACTTC. Protein product: CASSAPGAGALQYF.

The rearrangement uses TRBV30 and TRBJ2-3; D unresolved. Germline V gives CDR1 GTSNPN, CDR2 SVGIG (reference sequence). Trimming left V 4 bases short and J 3 bases short, with 14 bases between. This CDR3 is 14 amino acids long. The CDR3 loop reads CAWNRQVRTDTQYF. Written as DNA, the CDR3 is TGTGCCTGGAACCGTCAGGTTAGGACAGATACGCAGTATTTT.

Here the CDR3 reads CASSVGGDGEQFF. The DNA of the CDR3 is TGTGCCAGCAGCGTAGGGGGGGATGGTGAGCAGTTCTTC. The chain combines TRBV9 with TRBJ2-1, with a weak D call TRBD2 (6 bases). Germline assignment: CDR1 SGDLS and CDR2 YYNGEE. CDR3 length: 13 amino acids. V gave up 0 bases and J gave up 9 bases, with 10 bases separating them.

The chain joins TRBV7-8 to TRBJ1-5; TRBD1 agrees at 7 bases. The ends lost 1 base at V and 3 bases at J; junction bases unmatched: 6. The CDR3 spans 16 residues. Germline CDR1 reads SGHVS; CDR2 reads FQNEAQ. CDR3 nucleotides: TGTGCCAGCAGCTTAGAGGGACAGACTTACAATCAGCCCCAGCATTTT. It codes for CASSLEGQTYNQPQHF.

The genes are TRBV18 and TRBJ2-5; 7 nucleotides match TRBD1. CDR3 length: 14 amino acids. V was pared by 6 bases and J by 5 bases, with 9 bases of the junction left unmatched. CDR1 KGHSH and CDR2 LQKENI come from the germline V gene. CDR3 nucleotide sequence: TGTGCCAGCTCTCAACGGACAGGTCGGGAGACCCAGTACTTC. This encodes CASSQRTGRETQYF. Based on the CDR3 plus reference TRBV18 and TRBJ2-5, the full variable domain is NAGVMQNPRHLVRRRGQEARLRCSPMKGHSHVYWYRQLPEEGLKFMVYLQKENIIDESGMPKERFSAEFPKEGPSILRIQQVVRGDSAAYFCASSQRTGRETQYFGPGTRLLVL.

V is TRBV5-4 and J is TRBJ2-5; tentative D call: TRBD2 (6 bases). The CDR3 consists of 14 residues. Germline CDR1 is SGHNT and CDR2 is YYREEE (reference sequence). The germline V and J ends were trimmed by 0 bases and 5 bases, with 11 bases remaining between them. CDR3: CASSLDGGRETQYF. As DNA, the CDR3 is TGTGCCAGCAGCTTGGATGGGGGGAGGGAGACCCAGTACTTC.

V and J are TRBV7-2 and TRBJ2-1; possible D gene TRBD2, 6 bases. In germline, CDR1 is SGHTA, CDR2 FQGNSA. V shed 5 bases and J shed 2 bases, with 16 bases lying between them. The CDR3 is made up of 16 amino acids. The CDR3 nucleotides read TGTGCCAGCAGCCCCCCGGGACTCAACGCCTACAATGAGCAGTTCTTC. It yields the protein CASSPPGLNAYNEQFF.

V gene TRBV30 combines with J gene TRBJ1-3, with D perhaps matching TRBD1 (5 bases). V shed 1 base and J shed 8 bases, with 9 bases lying between them. Germline V gene sequence: CDR1 GTSNPN, CDR2 SVGIG (reference sequence). This CDR3 has 12 residues. The CDR3 nucleotides are TGTGCCTGGAGTGACCAGGGATACACCATATATTTT. This sequence encodes CAWSDQGYTIYF.

This chain joins TRBV5-4 and TRBJ2-1; D unclear. This CDR3 region has 11 residues. Germline-derived CDR1 and CDR2 are SGHNT and YYREEE (reference sequence). V was trimmed by 7 bases and J by 7 bases, leaving 9 bases between them. The CDR3: CASSTENEQFF. The CDR3 bases are TGTGCCAGCTCGACGGAGAATGAGCAGTTCTTC. The entire variable domain, with the rest obtained from reference TRBV5-4 and TRBJ2-1, is as follows: ETGVTQSPTHLIKTRGQQVTLRCSSQSGHNTVSWYQQALGQGPQFIFQYYREEENGRGNFPPRFSGLQFPNYSSELNVNALELDDSALYLCASSTENEQFFGPGTRLTVL.

This clone was counted once. The chain couples TRBV19 to TRBJ1-5, with a possible D match to TRBD1 (6 bases). Trimming left V 5 bases short and J 5 bases short, with 13 bases between. CDR3 length equals 14 residues. Germline loops: CDR1 LNHDA, CDR2 SQIVND (reference sequence). This chain's CDR3 is CASSDQQGDQPQHF. In DNA form, the CDR3 reads TGTGCCAGTAGTGATCAACAGGGAGATCAGCCCCAGCATTTT.

This clone was found once. This chain connects TRBV5-1 to TRBJ1-4, with D perhaps matching TRBD1 (5 bases). The CDR3 runs 14 residues. Germline assignment: CDR1 SGHRS and CDR2 YFSETQ. V was clipped by 3 bases and J by 13 bases, with 19 bases between them. DNA of the CDR3: TGCGCCAGCAGCTCATCACAGGTGGATGGTACACTGTTTTTT. Translated: CASSSSQVDGTLFF.

This sequence joins TRBV6-5 and TRBJ2-7; D perhaps matches TRBD2 (6 bases). V lost 7 bases to trimming and J lost 0 bases, with 16 bases between them. The germline gives CDR1 MNHEY, CDR2 SVGAGI. The CDR3 covers 15 residues. The CDR3 region has the DNA TGTGCCAGCAAGGGGCCGGGACTGAGCTCCTACGAGCAGTACTTC. Translation: CASKGPGLSSYEQYF.

This clone was seen a single time. V and J are TRBV5-1 and TRBJ2-3; unclear D gene. Germline CDR1 is SGHRS and CDR2 is YFSETQ. CDR3 length: 14 residues. With 3 bases removed from V and 4 bases from J, the gap between germline ends came to 12 bases. The CDR3 DNA reads as TGCGCCAGCAGCTACAGTCGCAAATCAGATACGCAGTATTTT. Encoded protein: CASSYSRKSDTQYF.

This chain connects TRBV9 to TRBJ2-3; maybe TRBD2 (6 bases). The CDR3 contains 14 residues. V was cut by 3 bases and J by 0 bases, with 8 bases left in between. Per germline, CDR1 SGDLS and CDR2 YYNGEE. The CDR3 sequence: CASSESGSTDTQYF. CDR3 in DNA: TGTGCCAGCAGCGAGAGCGGGAGCACAGATACGCAGTATTTT. The full variable domain, rest sourced from reference TRBV9 and TRBJ2-3, is DSGVTQTPKHLITATGQRVTLRCSPRSGDLSVYWYQQSLDQGLQFLIQYYNGEERAKGNILERFSAQQFPDLHSELNLSSLELGDSALYFCASSESGSTDTQYFGPGTRLTVL.

Here the CDR3 DNA reads TGTGCCAGCAGCCTGGACAGGAGAAATGAGCAGTTCTTC. This encodes CASSLDRRNEQFF. This chain uses TRBV9 with TRBJ2-1; 7 bases agree with TRBD1. The CDR3 runs 13 residues. Losses at the gene ends were 4 bases for V and 7 bases for J; bases not matched to a gene: 5. Per germline, CDR1 SGDLS and CDR2 YYNGEE.

The J gene is TRBJ2-3, the V gene TRBV2; 10 bases align to TRBD2. This CDR3 is built from 14 residues. The germline gives CDR1 SNHLY, CDR2 FYNNEI. Trimming removed 6 bases from V and 3 bases from J; junction bases left unmatched: 3. The CDR3 bases are TGTGCCAGCAGCGTTAGCGGGGGGACAGATACGCAGTATTTT. This sequence encodes CASSVSGGTDTQYF. The full variable domain, in which reference TRBV2 and TRBJ2-3 provide the parts outside the CDR3, is EPEVTQTPSHQVTQMGQEVILRCVPISNHLYFYWYRQILGQKVEFLVSFYNNEISEKSEIFDDQFSVERPDGSNFTLKIRSTKLEDSAMYFCASSVSGGTDTQYFGPGTRLTVL.

V is TRBV11-2 and J is TRBJ1-6, with 8 bases aligning to TRBD1. J gave up 7 bases and V 5 bases, and 4 bases lay outside the gene matches. The CDR3 length is 14 residues. Germline assignment: CDR1 SGHAT and CDR2 FQNNGV. The CDR3 DNA reads as TGTGCCAGCAGCCCGACAGGGGAAAATTCACCCCTCCACTTT. Protein: CASSPTGENSPLHF.

The chain links TRBV7-3 to TRBJ2-7; TRBD1 matches at 7 bases. Germline CDR1 and CDR2: SGHTA and FQGTGA. This CDR3 is 13 amino acids long. V shed 5 bases and J 0 bases; nucleotides not matched to a gene: 1. Written as DNA, the CDR3 is TGTGCCAGCAGCCGGGACAGCTCCTACGAGCAGTACTTC. Its translation is CASSRDSSYEQYF.

This chain links TRBV7-3 with TRBJ1-1; D might be TRBD1 (5 bases). The length of the CDR3 is 13 residues. Germline loops: CDR1 SGHTA, CDR2 FQGTGA. V lost 3 bases and J 5 bases, leaving 10 bases between the germline ends. CDR3 residues: CASSFWGGTEAFF. CDR3 nucleotides: TGTGCCAGCAGCTTCTGGGGGGGGACTGAAGCTTTCTTT.

This chain connects TRBV7-9 to TRBJ2-2, with 10 bases that match TRBD2. The germline V gene has CDR1 SEHNR and CDR2 FQNEAQ (reference sequence). The CDR3 contains 15 residues. V lost 7 bases to trimming and J lost 7 bases; unmatched junction nucleotides: 9. The CDR3 loop reads CASTQRAGGIGELFF. DNA for the CDR3: TGTGCCAGCACCCAAAGAGCGGGAGGGATCGGGGAGCTGTTTTTT.

The chain carries TRBV6-1 and TRBJ2-3; 7 nucleotides line up with TRBD2. The CDR3 loop spans 14 amino acids. V trimming: 4 bases; J trimming: 1 base; junction bases outside the gene matches: 2. CDR1 MNHNS and CDR2 SASEGT come from the germline V gene. Here the CDR3 reads CASSVREGTDTQYF. The CDR3 DNA sequence: TGTGCCAGCAGTGTTCGGGAGGGCACAGATACGCAGTATTTT.

This clone was picked up one time. The chain carries TRBV9 and TRBJ2-3; TRBD2 agrees at 8 bases. CDR3 length: 16 amino acids. Trimming cost V 0 bases and J 3 bases; bases outside gene matches: 6. Germline V gene data show CDR1 as SGDLS and CDR2 as YYNGEE. For the CDR3, the DNA is TGTGCCAGCAGCGTAGAGGGCGGGGGGATTACAGATACGCAGTATTTT. It encodes CASSVEGGGITDTQYF. The full variable domain, its missing parts supplied by reference TRBV9 and TRBJ2-3, is DSGVTQTPKHLITATGQRVTLRCSPRSGDLSVYWYQQSLDQGLQFLIQYYNGEERAKGNILERFSAQQFPDLHSELNLSSLELGDSALYFCASSVEGGGITDTQYFGPGTRLTVL.

The chain combines TRBV6-1 with TRBJ2-7, with 10 nucleotides matching TRBD1. The V and J ends lost 5 bases and 4 bases, in that order; junction bases with no gene match: 8. CDR3 size: 15 residues. Germline CDR1 reads MNHNS; CDR2 reads SASEGT. The DNA of the CDR3 is TGTGCCAGCAGTCCCCGGACAGGGGGTTCTTACGAGCAGTACTTC. Amino acid sequence: CASSPRTGGSYEQYF.

CDR3 sequence reads: CASSPGGSGQPQHF. The CDR3 nucleotides read TGTGCCAGCAGTCCGGGAGGGTCGGGTCAGCCCCAGCATTTT. This rearrangement joins TRBV28 to TRBJ1-5; D is ambiguous. The CDR3 has 14 amino acids. From germline, CDR1 is MDHEN and CDR2 SYDVKM. Trimming left V 5 bases short and J 6 bases short, with 14 bases between. Based on the CDR3 plus reference TRBV28 and TRBJ1-5, the full variable domain is DVKVTQSSRYLVKRTGEKVFLECVQDMDHENMFWYRQDPGLGLRLIYFSYDVKMKEKGDIPEGYSVSREKKERFSLILESASTNQTSMYLCASSPGGSGQPQHFGDGTRLSIL.

This chain links TRBV29-1 with TRBJ2-3, with 8 bases identical to TRBD2. This CDR3 region has 13 residues. The germline V gene has CDR1 SQVTM and CDR2 ANQGSEA. Unmatched junction bases numbered 4, after V lost 7 bases and J lost 1 base. CDR3: CSGSGRGTDTQYF. The DNA of the CDR3 is TGCAGCGGCAGCGGGAGAGGCACAGATACGCAGTATTTT.

The chain combines TRBV5-1 with TRBJ2-6, with unresolved D. This CDR3 spans 12 amino acids. Germline values: CDR1 SGHRS, CDR2 YFSETQ. V was shortened by 1 base and J by 12 bases, with 8 bases between the two germline ends. The CDR3 region is CASSLPPRVLTF. CDR3 nucleotide sequence: TGCGCCAGCAGCTTGCCCCCCCGCGTCCTGACTTTC.